These 13 T cell receptor beta chains were sequenced from one sample in a study of T cell responses to AZD1222 COVID-19 vaccine (dated by TCRdb to the early 2020s). Interpreted using the paper, the time point label stands for: baseline before first vaccination. Libraries came from the immunoSEQ multiplex PCR assay. TCRdb retrieved this table from immuneACCESS and kept in-frame rearrangements only. Not all clones are present; in checked studies, unresolved V genes account for under half, and no reason is known for the remainder. In this sample the table shows 150,000 or so clones, roughly nine tenths of which occur a single time. The top ten clones comprise 1.1% to 1.5% of the sample. The sequencing used peripheral blood, collected on day 0 of AZD1222 vaccination. These receptors were taken from an adult in good health.

This chain joins TRBV5-1 and TRBJ2-2; 8 bases agree with TRBD2. The CDR3 contains 16 residues. Trimming took 0 bases from V and 2 from J; bases not matched to a gene: 3. The germline CDR1 and CDR2 sequences are SGHRS and YFSETQ. The CDR3 is CASSLDSGANTGELFF. As DNA, the CDR3 is TGCGCCAGCAGCTTGGATAGCGGGGCTAACACCGGGGAGCTGTTTTTT.

The V and J genes are TRBV4-2 and TRBJ1-6; tentative D call: TRBD1 (5 bases). CDR1 is LGHNA, CDR2 YNFKEQ, per germline. This CDR3 contains 14 residues. V was clipped by 6 bases and J by 8 bases, with 14 bases between them. This CDR3 is CASRQPVRDSPLHF. CDR3 sequence (DNA): TGTGCCAGCAGGCAGCCTGTCAGGGATTCACCCCTCCACTTT.

The rearrangement uses TRBV27 and TRBJ2-1; D is perhaps TRBD2 (7 bases). Trimming left V 8 bases short and J 0 bases short, with 14 bases between. The CDR3 runs to 15 residues. CDR1 and CDR2 from the germline V gene are MNHEY and SMNVEV (reference sequence). The CDR3 protein is CASLRGAGSYNEQFF. CDR3 nucleotide sequence: TGTGCCAGCCTCCGGGGGGCGGGCTCCTACAATGAGCAGTTCTTC.

This chain joins TRBV5-6 and TRBJ2-3, with D maybe TRBD1 (5 bases). This CDR3 comprises 15 residues. Looked up from germline, CDR1 is SGHDT and CDR2 is YYEEEE. Between the trimmed V and J ends, which lost 0 bases and 5 bases, there was a span of 13 bases. For the CDR3, the DNA is TGTGCCAGCAGCTTGGGAACAGGCCGAGGAGATACGCAGTATTTT. Its protein product is CASSLGTGRGDTQYF.

The CDR3 nucleotides are TGTGCCAGCAGCTACAGGACTAGCGGCTCCTACGAGCAGTACTTC. Translating it yields CASSYRTSGSYEQYF. This chain joins TRBV11-1 and TRBJ2-7; 10 bases align to TRBD2. The CDR3 sequence is 15 residues long. The V segment lost 4 bases and the J segment 0 bases; nucleotides outside the gene matches: 3. In germline, CDR1 is SGHAT, CDR2 FQDESV (reference sequence).

The rearrangement links TRBV9 to TRBJ1-2, with D possibly being TRBD1 (5 bases). Germline V gene sequence: CDR1 SGDLS, CDR2 YYNGEE. Deletions cut 4 bases from V and 5 bases from J, with 15 bases between. This CDR3 spans 14 amino acids. The chain's CDR3 is CASSPEPGPYGYTF. CDR3 nucleotides: TGTGCCAGCAGCCCGGAACCGGGACCATATGGCTACACCTTC.

The chain is built from TRBV6-5 and TRBJ1-1, with 7 bases identical to TRBD1. V lost 6 bases, J lost 5 bases, and 12 bases stayed unmatched. The CDR3 consists of 15 residues. Germline V gene lookup returns CDR1 MNHEY and CDR2 SVGAGI. The chain's CDR3 is CASSSTTGVKTEAFF. The DNA for the CDR3 is TGTGCCAGCAGCAGCACAACAGGGGTCAAGACTGAAGCTTTCTTT.

The rearrangement links TRBV6-2 or TRBV6-3 to TRBJ1-4; D uncertain. This CDR3 comprises 15 residues. The ends were cut back, 3 bases at V and 8 bases at J, with 16 bases in the middle. Germline CDR1 reads MNHEY; CDR2 reads SVGEGT. CDR3 region: CASSYIRGSEEKLFF. DNA for the CDR3: TGTGCCAGCAGTTATATTCGGGGTTCGGAAGAAAAACTGTTTTTT.

V usage is TRBV30 and J usage is TRBJ1-1; 9 bases line up with TRBD1. This CDR3 spans 13 amino acids. Unmatched junction bases numbered 4, after V lost 7 bases and J lost 1 base. Germline values: CDR1 GTSNPN, CDR2 SVGIG (reference sequence). The CDR3 reads CASDRGWNTEAFF. CDR3 sequence (DNA): TGTGCCTCGGACAGGGGATGGAACACTGAAGCTTTCTTT. Combining the CDR3 with reference TRBV30 and TRBJ1-1 gives the whole variable domain SQTIHQWPATLVQPVGSPLSLECTVEGTSNPNLYWYRQAAGRGLQLLFYSVGIGQISSEVPQNLSASRPQDRQFILSSKKLLLSDSGFYLCASDRGWNTEAFFGQGTRLTVV.

The chain uses TRBV18 and TRBJ1-3; 7 bases map to TRBD1. The CDR3 runs to 17 residues. Germline CDR1 reads KGHSH; CDR2 reads LQKENI. V shed 2 bases, J shed 2 bases, and the junction held 9 bases outside the gene matches. In DNA form, the CDR3 reads TGTGCCAGCTCACCAATCCAACAGGGGTCCGCTGGAAACACCATATATTTT. This sequence encodes CASSPIQQGSAGNTIYF.

The chain uses TRBV28 and TRBJ1-1; TRBD1 is a possible D gene (5 bases). Germline CDR1 reads MDHEN; CDR2 reads SYDVKM. The CDR3 runs 14 residues. Trimming took off 1 base at V and 0 bases at J, with 6 bases between the two ends. The CDR3 DNA reads as TGTGCCAGCAGTTTATCACAGGTGAACACTGAAGCTTTCTTT. It encodes CASSLSQVNTEAFF. The whole variable domain, remainder taken from reference TRBV28 and TRBJ1-1, is DVKVTQSSRYLVKRTGEKVFLECVQDMDHENMFWYRQDPGLGLRLIYFSYDVKMKEKGDIPEGYSVSREKKERFSLILESASTNQTSMYLCASSLSQVNTEAFFGQGTRLTVV.

This chain connects TRBV28 to TRBJ1-4; D gene uncertain. The ends were cut back, 3 bases at V and 11 bases at J, with 19 bases in the middle. Germline CDR1 reads MDHEN; CDR2 reads SYDVKM. The length of the CDR3 is 15 residues. The CDR3 nucleotides are TGTGCCAGCAGTTTTTTGGTGCAGTCGGTCGACAAACTGTTTTTT. Protein: CASSFLVQSVDKLFF.

Concerning this clone: Just one base apart from a much larger clone, this may be a read error. The rearrangement uses TRBV6-1 and TRBJ2-3; TRBD2 matches at 10 bases. The CDR3 runs 15 residues. With 2 bases clipped from V and 2 bases from J, the junction kept 1 base outside the gene matches. CDR1 MNHNS and CDR2 SASEGT come from the germline V gene. In DNA, the CDR3 is TGTGCCAGCAGTGAACTAGCGGGGGCCACAGATACGCAGTATTTT. Encoded protein: CASSELAGATDTQYF.